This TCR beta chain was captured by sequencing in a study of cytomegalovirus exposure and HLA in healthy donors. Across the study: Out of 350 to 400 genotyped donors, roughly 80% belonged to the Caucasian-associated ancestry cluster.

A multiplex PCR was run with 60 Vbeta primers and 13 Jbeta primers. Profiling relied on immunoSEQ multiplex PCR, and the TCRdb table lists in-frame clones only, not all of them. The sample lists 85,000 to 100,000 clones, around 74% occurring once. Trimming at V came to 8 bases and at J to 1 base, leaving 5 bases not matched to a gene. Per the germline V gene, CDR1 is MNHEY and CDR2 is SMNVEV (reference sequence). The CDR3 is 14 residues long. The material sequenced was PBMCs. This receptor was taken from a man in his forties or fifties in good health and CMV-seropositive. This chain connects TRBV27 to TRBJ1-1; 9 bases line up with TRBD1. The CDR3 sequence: CASQRQGGNTEAFF. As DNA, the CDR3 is TGTGCCAGCCAAAGACAGGGGGGGAACACTGAAGCTTTCTTT.